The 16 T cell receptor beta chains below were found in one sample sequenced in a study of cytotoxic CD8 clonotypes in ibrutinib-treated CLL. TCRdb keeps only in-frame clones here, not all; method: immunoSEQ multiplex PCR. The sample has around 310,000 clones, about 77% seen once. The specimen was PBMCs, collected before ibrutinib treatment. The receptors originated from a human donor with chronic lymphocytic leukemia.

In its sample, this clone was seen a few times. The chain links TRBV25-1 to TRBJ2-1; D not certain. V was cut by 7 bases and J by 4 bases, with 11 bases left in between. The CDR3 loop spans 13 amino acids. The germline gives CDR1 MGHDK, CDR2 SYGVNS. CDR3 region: CASMAVTYNEQFF. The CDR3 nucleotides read TGTGCCAGCATGGCGGTCACTTACAATGAGCAGTTCTTC.

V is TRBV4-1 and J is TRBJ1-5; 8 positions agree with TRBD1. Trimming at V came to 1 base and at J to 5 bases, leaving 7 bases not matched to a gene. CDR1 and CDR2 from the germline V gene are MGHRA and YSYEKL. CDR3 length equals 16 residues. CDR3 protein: CASSQGVAGGYQPQHF. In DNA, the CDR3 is TGCGCCAGCAGCCAAGGGGTGGCAGGGGGCTATCAGCCCCAGCATTTT.

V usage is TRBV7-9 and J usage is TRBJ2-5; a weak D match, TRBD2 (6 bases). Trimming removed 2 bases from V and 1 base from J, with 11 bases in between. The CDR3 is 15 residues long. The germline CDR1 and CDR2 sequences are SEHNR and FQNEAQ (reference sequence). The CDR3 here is CASSLPRTTQETQYF. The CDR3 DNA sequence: TGTGCCAGCAGCTTACCTCGGACTACCCAAGAGACCCAGTACTTC.

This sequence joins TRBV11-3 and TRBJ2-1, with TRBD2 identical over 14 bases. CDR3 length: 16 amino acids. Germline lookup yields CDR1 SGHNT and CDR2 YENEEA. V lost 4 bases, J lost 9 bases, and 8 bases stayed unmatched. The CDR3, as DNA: TGTGCCAGCAGCTCCAAAGGACTAGCGGGAGGTGGTGAGCAGTTCTTC. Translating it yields CASSSKGLAGGGEQFF.

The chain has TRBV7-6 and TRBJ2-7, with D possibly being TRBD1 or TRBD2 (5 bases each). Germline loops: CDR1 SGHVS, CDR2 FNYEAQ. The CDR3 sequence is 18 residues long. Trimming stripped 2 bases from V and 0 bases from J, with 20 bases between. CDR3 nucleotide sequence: TGTGCCAGCAGCTTACAGGGCGTGTACCGGGACGACTCCTACGAGCAGTACTTC. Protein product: CASSLQGVYRDDSYEQYF.

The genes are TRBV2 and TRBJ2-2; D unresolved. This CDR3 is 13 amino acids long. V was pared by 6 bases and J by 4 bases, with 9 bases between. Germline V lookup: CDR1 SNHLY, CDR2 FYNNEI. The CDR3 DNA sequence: TGTGCCAGCAGCTCTATTATCACCGGGGAGCTGTTTTTT. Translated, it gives CASSSIITGELFF.

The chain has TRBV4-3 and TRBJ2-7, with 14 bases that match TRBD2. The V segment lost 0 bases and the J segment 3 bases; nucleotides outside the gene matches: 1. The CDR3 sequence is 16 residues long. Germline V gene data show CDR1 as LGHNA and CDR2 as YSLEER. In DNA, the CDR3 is TGCGCCAGCAGCCAAGAGGGACTAGCGGGAGTCTACGAGCAGTACTTC. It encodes CASSQEGLAGVYEQYF.

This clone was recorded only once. The CDR3 spells CASSDQFSDNEQFF. The DNA of the CDR3 is TGTGCCAGCAGTGACCAGTTTAGCGACAATGAGCAGTTCTTC. The V gene is TRBV25-1, the J gene TRBJ2-1, with D maybe TRBD2 (5 bases). Trimming cost V 3 bases and J 5 bases, with 11 bases left between them. Germline V gene data show CDR1 as MGHDK and CDR2 as SYGVNS. The CDR3 is 14 amino acids.

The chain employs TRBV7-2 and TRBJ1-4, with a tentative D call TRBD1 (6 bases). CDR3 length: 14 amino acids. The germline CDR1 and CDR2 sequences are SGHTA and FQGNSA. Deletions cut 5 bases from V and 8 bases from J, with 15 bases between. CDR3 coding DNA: TGTGCCAGCAGCCTTAGCAGGGGAAGCGAAAAACTGTTTTTT. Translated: CASSLSRGSEKLFF.

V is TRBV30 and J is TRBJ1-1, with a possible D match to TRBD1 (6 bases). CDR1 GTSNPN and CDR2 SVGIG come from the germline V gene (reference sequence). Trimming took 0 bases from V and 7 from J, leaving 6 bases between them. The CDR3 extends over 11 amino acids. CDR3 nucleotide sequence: TGTGCCTGGAGTGTACAGGGTGAAGCTTTCTTT. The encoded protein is CAWSVQGEAFF.

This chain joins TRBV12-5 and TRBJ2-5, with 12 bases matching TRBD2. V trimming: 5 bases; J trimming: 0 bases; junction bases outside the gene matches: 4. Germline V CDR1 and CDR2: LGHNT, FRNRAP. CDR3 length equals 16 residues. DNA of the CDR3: TGTGCTAGTGGTACGGGGACTAGCGGGTACCAAGAGACCCAGTACTTC. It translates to CASGTGTSGYQETQYF.

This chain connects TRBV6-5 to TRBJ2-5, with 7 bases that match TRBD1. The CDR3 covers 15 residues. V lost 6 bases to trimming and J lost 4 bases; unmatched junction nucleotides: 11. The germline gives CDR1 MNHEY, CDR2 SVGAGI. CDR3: CASSPLTGRSETQYF. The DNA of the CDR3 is TGTGCCAGCAGCCCGCTGACAGGGAGATCAGAGACCCAGTACTTC.

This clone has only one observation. The CDR3 protein is CASSLAVVHNEQFF. CDR3 sequence (DNA): TGCGCCAGCAGCTTGGCCGTCGTACACAATGAGCAGTTCTTC. The V and J genes are TRBV5-1 and TRBJ2-1; no clear D gene. CDR3 length: 14 residues. Looked up from germline, CDR1 is SGHRS and CDR2 is YFSETQ. V was cut by 0 bases and J by 5 bases, with 9 bases left in between.

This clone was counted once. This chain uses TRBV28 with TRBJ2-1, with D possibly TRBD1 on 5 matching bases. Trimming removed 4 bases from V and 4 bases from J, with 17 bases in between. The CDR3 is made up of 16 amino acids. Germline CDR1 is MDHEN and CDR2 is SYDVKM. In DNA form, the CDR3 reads TGTGCCAGCAGTTCCCCGTGGGCTAGACAGTACAATGAGCAGTTCTTC. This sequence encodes CASSSPWARQYNEQFF.

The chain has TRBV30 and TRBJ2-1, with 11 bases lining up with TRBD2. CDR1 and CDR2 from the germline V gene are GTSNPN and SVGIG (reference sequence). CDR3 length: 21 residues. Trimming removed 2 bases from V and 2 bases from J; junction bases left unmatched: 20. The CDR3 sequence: CAWSWSSGRTIGGRAYNEQFF. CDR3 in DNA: TGTGCCTGGAGTTGGTCTAGCGGGAGGACAATCGGGGGGAGGGCCTACAATGAGCAGTTCTTC. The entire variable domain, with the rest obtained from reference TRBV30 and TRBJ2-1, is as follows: SQTIHQWPATLVQPVGSPLSLECTVEGTSNPNLYWYRQAAGRGLQLLFYSVGIGQISSEVPQNLSASRPQDRQFILSSKKLLLSDSGFYLCAWSWSSGRTIGGRAYNEQFFGPGTRLTVL.

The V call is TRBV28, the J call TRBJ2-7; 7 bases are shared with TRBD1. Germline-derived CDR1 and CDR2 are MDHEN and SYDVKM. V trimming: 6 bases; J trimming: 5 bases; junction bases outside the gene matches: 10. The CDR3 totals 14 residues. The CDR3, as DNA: TGTGCCAGCAGAACGGACAGGTGGGATAACGAGCAGTACTTC. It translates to CASRTDRWDNEQYF.